Listed below are T cell receptor beta chains from one sample, sequenced in a study of OX40 agonist ivuxolimab in advanced cancers. The assay was immunoSEQ multiplex PCR, and TCRdb's table has in-frame clones only and misses some. The sample consists of 55,000 to 70,000 clones, 84% of them appearing once. The sample in question was CD4+ or CD8+ T cells sorted from blood, obtained in a trial of the OX40 agonist ivuxolimab. These receptors were obtained from an adult with an advanced solid tumor such as melanoma, head and neck, liver or kidney cancer. The CDR3 runs from the conserved cysteine through the conserved F or W. Fields, in order: V gene, clone size, D gene, J gene, CDR3 DNA, CDR3 protein. D genes are given only for firm matches. Only part of the rows carry a size: once, few, many, or a class if the clone is expanded.

>TRBV5-4|once|-|TRBJ1-1
TGTGCCAGCAGCTTGGGGGGCGCGTTGGGATTAAACACTGAAGCTTTCTTT
CASSLGGALGLNTEAFF
>TRBV7-9|few|TRBD1|TRBJ2-5
TGTGCCAGCAGCTTAATAGGACAGGGAGAGACCCAGTACTTC
CASSLIGQGETQYF
>TRBV9|-|TRBD2|TRBJ2-5
TGTGCCAGCAGCGGGGCCGGGACTAGCGGGAGGGCCCGGGAGACCCAGTACTTC
CASSGAGTSGRARETQYF
>TRBV6-1|-|TRBD1|TRBJ2-1
TGTGCCAGCAGAGAGACAGGGGACCTTAACAATGAGCAGTTCTTC
CASRETGDLNNEQFF
>TRBV12-5|-|-|TRBJ2-5
TGTGCTAGTGGTTTGGGATTACGAGAGACCCAGTACTTC
CASGLGLRETQYF
>TRBV29-1|-|TRBD2|TRBJ2-7
TGCAGCGCAGCGGGACCCTCCTACGAGCAGTACTTC
CSAAGPSYEQYF
>TRBV29-1|few|-|TRBJ1-1
TGCAGCGGCCGGGCTTCCTGGGGCACTGAAGCTTTCTTT
CSGRASWGTEAFF
>TRBV6-1|-|-|TRBJ1-5
TGTGCCAGCGAAAAAGGGTGGAATCAGCCCCAGCATTTT
CASEKGWNQPQHF
>TRBV5-1|-|-|TRBJ2-1
TGCGCCAGCAGCTTGGACTCCCAATCCTACAATGAGCAGTTCTTC
CASSLDSQSYNEQFF
>TRBV2|-|-|TRBJ2-5
TGTGCCAGCAGCCCCATTGGACAAGAGACCCAGTACTTC
CASSPIGQETQYF
>TRBV7-3|once|-|TRBJ2-3
TGTGCCAGCAGCTTAACGGAAAGCTCTACGCAGTATTTT
CASSLTESSTQYF
>TRBV27|-|-|TRBJ1-1
TGTGCCAGTCTAACCTGGACAGCGATGAACACTGAAGCTTTCTTT
CASLTWTAMNTEAFF
>TRBV9|-|-|TRBJ2-5
TGTGCCAGCAGCGCCCAAAGCGGAGACCAAGAGACCCAGTACTTC
CASSAQSGDQETQYF
>TRBV2|few|-|TRBJ1-1
TGTGCCAGTACAGGTAACCCGGGGGACACTGAAGCTTTCTTT
CASTGNPGDTEAFF
>TRBV5-4|-|-|TRBJ1-1
TGTGCCAGCAGCGGCCGGGGGGAGTTTGGAGCTTTCTTT
CASSGRGEFGAFF
>TRBV29-1|-|-|TRBJ2-1
TGCAGCGGAGCTCTCTCCTACAATGAGCAGTTCTTC
CSGALSYNEQFF
>TRBV4-1|-|TRBD1|TRBJ2-3
TGCGCCAGCAGCCAAGATCCAGGGACAGGGACAGATACGCAGTATTTT
CASSQDPGTGTDTQYF
>TRBV11-2|-|-|TRBJ2-7
TGTGCCAGCAGCTTAGATCGGGGGTCTCAGCAGTACTTC
CASSLDRGSQQYF
>TRBV29-1|-|-|TRBJ2-7
TGCAGCGTTGATTGGGCGGACGAAAGGGGGGAGCAGTACTTC
CSVDWADERGEQYF
>TRBV4-2|-|-|TRBJ2-7
TGTGCCAGCAGCCCCTCGTTGGGAGAGGCGTCCTACGAGCAGTACTTC
CASSPSLGEASYEQYF
>TRBV5-1|-|TRBD1|TRBJ2-7
TGCGCCAGCCGTCCTTCCTACAGGGGTAAGACCTACGAGCAGTACTTC
CASRPSYRGKTYEQYF
>TRBV6-4|-|TRBD2|TRBJ2-3
TGTGCCAGCAGCCGACGGGGGGGAGATACGCAGTATTTT
CASSRRGGDTQYF
>TRBV5-1|-|-|TRBJ2-1
TGCGCCAGCAGCTTGTTCCCGGGGTCAAACAATGAGCAGTTCTTC
CASSLFPGSNNEQFF
>TRBV4-2|-|TRBD2|TRBJ2-5
TGTGCCAGCAGCCACGGAGGCACTAGCGGGAGTCGCCAAGAGACCCAGTACTTC
CASSHGGTSGSRQETQYF
>TRBV11-1|-|TRBD2|TRBJ2-4
TGTGCCAGCAGCTTTTCCCCTAGCGGGGGTTCCAAAAACATTCAGTACTTC
CASSFSPSGGSKNIQYF
>TRBV11-3|once|TRBD2|TRBJ2-1
TGTGCCAGCAGCTTAAGCGGGAGCTCCTACAATGAGCAGTTCTTC
CASSLSGSSYNEQFF
>TRBV5-1|-|-|TRBJ2-3
TGCGCCAGCAGCCTAGGGAGTAGCACAGATACGCAGTATTTT
CASSLGSSTDTQYF
>TRBV7-7|-|-|TRBJ1-1
TGTGCCAGCAGCCTTACAGTTAACACTGAAGCTTTCTTT
CASSLTVNTEAFF
>TRBV5-4|-|TRBD2|TRBJ2-2
TGTGCCAGCAGCCGGACTAGCGGGAGGGCGGACACCGGGGAGCTGTTTTTT
CASSRTSGRADTGELFF